The TCR beta chain under discussion was sequenced for a study of T-cell reconstitution after alpha-beta-depleted transplantation in children. Study outcomes and limitations: At around two months after transplant, the alpha-beta T cells were reportedly derived from several hundred expanded clones that came from non-depleted graft cells.

Molecular barcoding with unique molecular identifiers was used for the TCRbeta library. TCRdb re-called the PCR reads with MiXCR, one entry per CDR3 protein. The data hold hundreds of thousands of distinct CDR3 sequences, with roughly 16% observed a single time. The table lists this clonotype with a few counts. The antigen is not known. The CDR3 totals 18 residues. Germline assignment: CDR1 SGHAT and CDR2 FQDESV (reference sequence). The J segment lost 2 bases and the V segment lost 3 bases, leaving 11 bases of the junction unmatched. The sequence came from a male patient aged 2 to 10 who had a stem cell transplant for acute lymphoblastic leukemia, so the T cells may come from the graft donor. Here the sequenced sample was PBMCs, mostly from graft donor cells, taken 360 days after TCRalphabeta/CD19-depleted stem cell transplant. V usage is TRBV11-1 and J usage is TRBJ2-5; 11 nucleotides line up with TRBD2. The CDR3 sequence: CASSFKLAGALPQETQYF. The CDR3 region has the DNA TGTGCCAGCAGCTTTAAACTAGCGGGAGCGTTACCACAAGAGACCCAGTACTTC.